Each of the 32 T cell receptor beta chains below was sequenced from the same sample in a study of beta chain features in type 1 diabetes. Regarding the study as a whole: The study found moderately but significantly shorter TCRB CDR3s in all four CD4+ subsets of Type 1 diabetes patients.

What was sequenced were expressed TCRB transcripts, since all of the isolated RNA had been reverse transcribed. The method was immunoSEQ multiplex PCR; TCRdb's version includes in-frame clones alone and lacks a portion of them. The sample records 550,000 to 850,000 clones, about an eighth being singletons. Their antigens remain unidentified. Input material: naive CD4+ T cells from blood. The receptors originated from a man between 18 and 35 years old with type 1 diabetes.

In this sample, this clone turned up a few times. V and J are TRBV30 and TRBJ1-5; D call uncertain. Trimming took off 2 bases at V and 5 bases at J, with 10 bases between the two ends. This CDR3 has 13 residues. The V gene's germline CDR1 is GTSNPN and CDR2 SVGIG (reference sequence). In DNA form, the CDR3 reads TGTGCCTGGAGTAAGCAGGAGGATCAGCCCCAGCATTTT. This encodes CAWSKQEDQPQHF.

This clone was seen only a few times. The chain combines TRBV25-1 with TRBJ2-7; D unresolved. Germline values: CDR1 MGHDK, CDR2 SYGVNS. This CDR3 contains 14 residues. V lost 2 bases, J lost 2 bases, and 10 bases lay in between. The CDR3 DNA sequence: TGTGCCAGCAGTGAAGACGCTCAAACCTACGAGCAGTACTTC. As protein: CASSEDAQTYEQYF.

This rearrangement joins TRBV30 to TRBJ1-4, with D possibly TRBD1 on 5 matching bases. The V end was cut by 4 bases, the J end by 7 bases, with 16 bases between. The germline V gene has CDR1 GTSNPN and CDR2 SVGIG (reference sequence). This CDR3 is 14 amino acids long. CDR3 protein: CAWKPGQVGEKLFF. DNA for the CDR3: TGTGCCTGGAAACCTGGACAAGTGGGTGAAAAACTGTTTTTT.

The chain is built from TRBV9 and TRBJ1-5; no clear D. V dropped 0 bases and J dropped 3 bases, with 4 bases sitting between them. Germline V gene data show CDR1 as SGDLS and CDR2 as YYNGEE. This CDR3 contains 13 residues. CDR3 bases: TGTGCCAGCAGCGTAGATAACAATCAGCCCCAGCATTTT. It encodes CASSVDNNQPQHF.

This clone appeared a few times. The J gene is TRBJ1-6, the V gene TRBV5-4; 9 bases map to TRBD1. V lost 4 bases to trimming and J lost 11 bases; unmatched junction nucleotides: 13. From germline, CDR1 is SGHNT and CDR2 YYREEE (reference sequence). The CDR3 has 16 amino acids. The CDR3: CASSPGTGFDGAPLHF. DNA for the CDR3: TGTGCCAGCAGCCCAGGGACAGGGTTTGACGGGGCACCCCTCCACTTT.

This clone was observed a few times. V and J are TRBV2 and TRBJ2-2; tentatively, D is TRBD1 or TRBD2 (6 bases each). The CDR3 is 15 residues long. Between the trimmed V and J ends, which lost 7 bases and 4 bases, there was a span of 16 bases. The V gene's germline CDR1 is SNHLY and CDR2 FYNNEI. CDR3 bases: TGTGCCAGCACCCCCGGGGGCTGGGGCACCGGGGAGCTGTTTTTT. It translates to CASTPGGWGTGELFF.

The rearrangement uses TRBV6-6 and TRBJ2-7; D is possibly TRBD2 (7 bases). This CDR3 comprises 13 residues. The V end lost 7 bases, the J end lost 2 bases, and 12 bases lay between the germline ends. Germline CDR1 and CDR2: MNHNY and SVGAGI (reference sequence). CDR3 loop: CASTDGGPYEQYF. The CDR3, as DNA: TGTGCCAGCACCGACGGGGGGCCCTACGAGCAGTACTTC.

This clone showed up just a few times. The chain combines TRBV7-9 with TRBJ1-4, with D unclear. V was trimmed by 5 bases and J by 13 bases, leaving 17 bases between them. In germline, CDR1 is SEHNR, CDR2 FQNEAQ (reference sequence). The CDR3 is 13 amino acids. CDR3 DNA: TGTGCCAGCAGCCGCGAACCACTGATATTACTGTTTTTT. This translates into CASSREPLILLFF. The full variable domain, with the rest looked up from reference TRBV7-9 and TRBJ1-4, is DTGVSQNPRHKITKRGQNVTFRCDPISEHNRLYWYRQTLGQGPEFLTYFQNEAQLEKSRLLSDRFSAERPKGSFSTLEIQRTEQGDSAMYLCASSREPLILLFFGSGTQLSVL.

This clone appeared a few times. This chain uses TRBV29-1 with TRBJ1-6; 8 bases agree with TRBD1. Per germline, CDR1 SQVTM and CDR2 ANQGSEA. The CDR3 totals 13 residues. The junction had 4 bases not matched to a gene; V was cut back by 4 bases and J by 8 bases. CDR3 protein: CSVADRVDSPLHF. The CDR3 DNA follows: TGCAGCGTTGCGGACAGGGTTGATTCACCCCTCCACTTT.

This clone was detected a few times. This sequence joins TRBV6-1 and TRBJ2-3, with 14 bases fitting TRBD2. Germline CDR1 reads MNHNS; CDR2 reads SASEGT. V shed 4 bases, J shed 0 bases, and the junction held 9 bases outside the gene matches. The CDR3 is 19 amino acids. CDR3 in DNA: TGTGCCAGCAGTGTAGGACTAGCGGGGGGCCCAGGGAGCACAGATACGCAGTATTTT. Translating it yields CASSVGLAGGPGSTDTQYF.

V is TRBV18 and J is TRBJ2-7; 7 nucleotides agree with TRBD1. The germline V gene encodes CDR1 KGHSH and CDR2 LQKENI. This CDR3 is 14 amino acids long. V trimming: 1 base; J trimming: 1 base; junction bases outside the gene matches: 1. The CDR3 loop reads CASSPRGQSYEQYF. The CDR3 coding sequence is TGTGCCAGCTCACCACGGGGACAGTCCTACGAGCAGTACTTC.

The CDR3 sequence is CASSEQDYEQYF. CDR3 coding DNA: TGTGCCAGCAGTGAACAGGACTACGAGCAGTACTTC. The chain joins TRBV2 to TRBJ2-7; no clear D gene. Trimming removed 2 bases at V and 3 bases at J, with 5 bases between. The CDR3 loop spans 12 amino acids. Germline V gives CDR1 SNHLY, CDR2 FYNNEI.

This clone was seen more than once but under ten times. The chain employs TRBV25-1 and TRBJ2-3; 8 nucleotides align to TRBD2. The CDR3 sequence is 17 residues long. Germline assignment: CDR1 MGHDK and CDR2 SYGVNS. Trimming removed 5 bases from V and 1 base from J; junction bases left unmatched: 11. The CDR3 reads CASSPGVAGGGTDTQYF. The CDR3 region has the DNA TGTGCCAGCAGTCCAGGGGTGGCGGGGGGCGGCACAGATACGCAGTATTTT.

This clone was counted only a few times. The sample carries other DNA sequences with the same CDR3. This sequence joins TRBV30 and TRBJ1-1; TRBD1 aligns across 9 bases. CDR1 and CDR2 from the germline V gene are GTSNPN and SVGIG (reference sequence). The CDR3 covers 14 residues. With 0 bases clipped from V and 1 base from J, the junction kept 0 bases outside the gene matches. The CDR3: CAWSVDRGNTEAFF. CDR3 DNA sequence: TGTGCCTGGAGTGTGGACAGGGGGAACACTGAAGCTTTCTTT.

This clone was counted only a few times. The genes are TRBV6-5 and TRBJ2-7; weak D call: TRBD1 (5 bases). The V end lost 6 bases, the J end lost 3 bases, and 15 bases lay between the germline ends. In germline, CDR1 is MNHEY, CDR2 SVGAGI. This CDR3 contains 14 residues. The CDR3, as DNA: TGTGCCAGCAGCGAGACTGAGGACAACTACGAGCAGTACTTC. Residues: CASSETEDNYEQYF.

The CDR3 DNA sequence: TGTGCCAGCTCACCCGACCCCCCCTACAATGAGCAGTTCTTC. Residues: CASSPDPPYNEQFF. The rearrangement uses TRBV18 and TRBJ2-1; the D is unclear. In germline, CDR1 is KGHSH, CDR2 LQKENI. The CDR3 covers 14 residues. Trimming took 3 bases from V and 2 from J, leaving 8 bases between them. Complete variable domain (other parts from reference TRBV18 and TRBJ2-1): NAGVMQNPRHLVRRRGQEARLRCSPMKGHSHVYWYRQLPEEGLKFMVYLQKENIIDESGMPKERFSAEFPKEGPSILRIQQVVRGDSAAYFCASSPDPPYNEQFFGPGTRLTVL.

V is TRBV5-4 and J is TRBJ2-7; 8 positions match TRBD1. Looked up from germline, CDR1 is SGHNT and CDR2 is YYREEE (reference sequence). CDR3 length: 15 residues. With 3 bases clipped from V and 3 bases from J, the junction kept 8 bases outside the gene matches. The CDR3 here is CASSYGTGIYYEQYF. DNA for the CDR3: TGTGCCAGCAGCTACGGGACAGGAATCTACTACGAGCAGTACTTC.

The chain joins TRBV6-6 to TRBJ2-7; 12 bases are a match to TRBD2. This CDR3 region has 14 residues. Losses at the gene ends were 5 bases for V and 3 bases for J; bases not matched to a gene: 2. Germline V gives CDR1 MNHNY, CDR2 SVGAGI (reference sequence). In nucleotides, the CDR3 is TGTGCCAGCAGTCCTAGCGGGGGGGACTACGAGCAGTACTTC. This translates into CASSPSGGDYEQYF.

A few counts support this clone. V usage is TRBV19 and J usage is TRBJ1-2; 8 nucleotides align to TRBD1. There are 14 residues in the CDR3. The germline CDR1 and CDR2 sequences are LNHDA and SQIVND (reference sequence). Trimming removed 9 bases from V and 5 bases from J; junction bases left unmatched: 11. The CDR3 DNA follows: TGTGCCAGCAGCTCGGCAGGGGGCGGGTATGGCTACACCTTC. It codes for CASSSAGGGYGYTF.

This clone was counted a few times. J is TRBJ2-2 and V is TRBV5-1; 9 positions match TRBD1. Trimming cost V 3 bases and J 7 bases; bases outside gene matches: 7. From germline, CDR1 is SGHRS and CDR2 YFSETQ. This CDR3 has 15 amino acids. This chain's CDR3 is CASSSLQGASGELFF. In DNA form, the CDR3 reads TGCGCCAGCAGCTCACTACAGGGGGCGAGCGGGGAGCTGTTTTTT. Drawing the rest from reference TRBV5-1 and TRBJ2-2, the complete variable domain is KAGVTQTPRYLIKTRGQQVTLSCSPISGHRSVSWYQQTPGQGLQFLFEYFSETQRNKGNFPGRFSGRQFSNSRSEMNVSTLELGDSALYLCASSSLQGASGELFFGEGSRLTVL.

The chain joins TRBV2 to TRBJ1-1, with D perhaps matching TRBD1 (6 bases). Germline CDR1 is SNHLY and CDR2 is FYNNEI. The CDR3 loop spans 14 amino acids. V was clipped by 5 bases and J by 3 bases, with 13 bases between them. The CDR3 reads CASSPQGWDTEAFF. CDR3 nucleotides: TGTGCCAGCAGTCCTCAGGGGTGGGACACTGAAGCTTTCTTT.

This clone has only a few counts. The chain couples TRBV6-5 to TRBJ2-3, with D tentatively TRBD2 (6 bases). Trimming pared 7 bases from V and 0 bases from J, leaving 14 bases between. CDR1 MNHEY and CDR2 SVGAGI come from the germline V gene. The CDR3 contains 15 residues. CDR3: CASNQAGRSTDTQYF. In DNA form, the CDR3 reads TGTGCCAGCAACCAGGCGGGGAGAAGCACAGATACGCAGTATTTT.

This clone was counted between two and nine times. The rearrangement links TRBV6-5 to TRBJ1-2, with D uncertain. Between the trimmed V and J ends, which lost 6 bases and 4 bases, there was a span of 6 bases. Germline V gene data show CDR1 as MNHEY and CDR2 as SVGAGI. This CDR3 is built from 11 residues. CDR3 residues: CASRESYGYTF. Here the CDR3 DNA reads TGTGCCAGCAGGGAGAGCTATGGCTACACCTTC.

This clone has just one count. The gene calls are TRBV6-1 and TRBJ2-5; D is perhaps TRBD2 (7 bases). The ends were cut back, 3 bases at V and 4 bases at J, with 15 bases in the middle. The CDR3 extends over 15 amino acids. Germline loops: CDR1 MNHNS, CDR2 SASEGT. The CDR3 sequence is CASSDLGGGRETQYF. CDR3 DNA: TGTGCCAGCAGTGATCTGGGGGGGGGCAGAGAGACCCAGTACTTC.

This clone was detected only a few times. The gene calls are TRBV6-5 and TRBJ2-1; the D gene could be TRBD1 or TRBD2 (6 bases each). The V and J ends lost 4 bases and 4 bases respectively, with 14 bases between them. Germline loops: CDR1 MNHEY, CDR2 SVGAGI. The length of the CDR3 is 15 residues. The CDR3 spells CASSLYGGLYNEQFF. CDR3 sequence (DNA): TGTGCCAGCAGTTTGTACGGGGGCCTATACAATGAGCAGTTCTTC.

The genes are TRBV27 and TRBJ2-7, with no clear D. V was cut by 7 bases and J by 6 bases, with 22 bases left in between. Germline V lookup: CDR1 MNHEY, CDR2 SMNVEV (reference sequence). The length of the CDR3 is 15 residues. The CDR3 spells CASKPARGYSGEQYF. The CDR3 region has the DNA TGTGCCAGCAAGCCTGCCCGCGGCTACTCGGGCGAGCAGTACTTC.

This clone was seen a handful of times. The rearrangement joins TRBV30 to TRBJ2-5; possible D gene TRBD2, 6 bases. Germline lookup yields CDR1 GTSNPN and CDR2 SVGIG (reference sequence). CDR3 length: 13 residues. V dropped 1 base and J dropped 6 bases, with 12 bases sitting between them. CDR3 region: CAWSAVGGQTQYF. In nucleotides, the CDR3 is TGTGCCTGGAGTGCTGTCGGGGGACAGACCCAGTACTTC.

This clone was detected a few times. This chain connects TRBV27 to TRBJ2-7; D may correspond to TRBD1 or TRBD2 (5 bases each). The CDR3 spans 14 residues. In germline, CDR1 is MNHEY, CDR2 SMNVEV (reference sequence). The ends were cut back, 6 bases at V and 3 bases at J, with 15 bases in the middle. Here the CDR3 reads CASSPRDRLYEQYF. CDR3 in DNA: TGTGCCAGCAGCCCCCGGGACCGACTCTACGAGCAGTACTTC.

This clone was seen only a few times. The CDR3 protein is CASAPADSTGELFF. For the CDR3, the DNA is TGTGCCAGCGCTCCGGCGGATTCCACCGGGGAGCTGTTTTTT. The rearrangement links TRBV25-1 to TRBJ2-2; no definite D call. Germline assignment: CDR1 MGHDK and CDR2 SYGVNS. V was trimmed by 8 bases and J by 4 bases, leaving 14 bases between them. CDR3 length: 14 residues.

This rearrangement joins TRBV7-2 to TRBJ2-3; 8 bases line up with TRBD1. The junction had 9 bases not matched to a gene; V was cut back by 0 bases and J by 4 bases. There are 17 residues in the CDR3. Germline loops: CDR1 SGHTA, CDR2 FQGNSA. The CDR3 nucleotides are TGTGCCAGCAGCTTAGCGACAGGGGCATTTGGTCCAGATACGCAGTATTTT. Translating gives CASSLATGAFGPDTQYF.

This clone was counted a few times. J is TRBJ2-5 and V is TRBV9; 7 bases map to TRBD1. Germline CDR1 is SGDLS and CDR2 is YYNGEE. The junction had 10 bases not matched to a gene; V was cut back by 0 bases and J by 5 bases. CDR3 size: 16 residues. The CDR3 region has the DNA TGTGCCAGCAGCGTAGGGACAGGTCTTTCCGGGGAGACCCAGTACTTC. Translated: CASSVGTGLSGETQYF.

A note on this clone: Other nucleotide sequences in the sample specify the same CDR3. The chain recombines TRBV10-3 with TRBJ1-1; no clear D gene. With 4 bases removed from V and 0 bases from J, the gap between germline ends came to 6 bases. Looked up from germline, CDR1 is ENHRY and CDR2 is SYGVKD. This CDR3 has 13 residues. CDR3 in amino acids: CAISVGVNTEAFF. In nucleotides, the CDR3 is TGTGCCATCAGTGTTGGGGTGAACACTGAAGCTTTCTTT.